This TCR beta chain was sequenced in a study of cytomegalovirus exposure and HLA in healthy donors. As for the study in general: A later analysis reported the same platform for the 90 to 150 validation repertoires and the roughly 630 first-cohort repertoires. Notes on the study in general: The authors enumerated roughly 160 TCR beta chains as linked to cytomegalovirus. In a later analysis, first-cohort TCR clusters were found to tend to co-occur in the 130 or so validation repertoires.

The donors were in the roughly 110-subject validation cohort, distinct from the approximately 730-subject first cohort. Sequencing was performed with immunoSEQ multiplex PCR; in TCRdb, only in-frame clones are kept and a portion is missing. The sample includes 90,000 to 150,000 clones, about nine tenths of them seen just once. The V gene lost 5 bases and the J gene lost 3 bases, with 10 bases spanning the gap. This CDR3 is built from 13 residues. CDR1 and CDR2 from the germline V gene are SGHVS and FNYEAQ. With regard to this clone: No antigen is known for it.

V is TRBV7-6 and J is TRBJ1-1; D uncertain. The clonotype was recovered from a man between 18 and 29 years old in good health and CMV-seronegative. The specimen sequenced was PBMCs. CDR3 bases: TGTGCCAGCAGCCCCGCGCTCGACACTGAAGCTTTCTTT. It encodes CASSPALDTEAFF.